These T cell receptor beta chains were read from a single sample in a study of STAT3 mutations in large granular lymphocyte leukemia. Repertoires were generated with immunoSEQ multiplex PCR, while TCRdb's copy carries only in-frame clones and drops some. The data hold approximately 43,000 clones, with roughly 77% observed a single time. The material sequenced was PBMCs. The receptors originated from a human donor with T large granular lymphocyte leukemia. Some clones in this sample may be carry-over from other donors' samples. Each CDR3 is given with its conserved first and last residue.

v_call cdr3_aa
TRBV5-6 CASSGDRDPTYEQYF
TRBV5-1 CASSLVEGQGAYEQYF
TRBV25-1 CASSESKAPGLRREKLFF
TRBV5-1 CASSVDSTNEKLFF
TRBV28 CASSSDRGLGGYTF
TRBV4-1 CASSQVGLAGDEQFF
TRBV7-2 CASSLGGQDSNQPQHF
TRBV5-1 CASRSGGTAYEQYF
TRBV19 CASRVRGSAFF
TRBV5-1 CASSLGGQGRIQETQYF
TRBV5-1 CASSLDRASYNSPLHF
TRBV7-2 CASSSHQDAYNEQFF
TRBV30 CAWSAAGSTEAFF
TRBV15 CATSGGLVDEQFF
TRBV21-1 CASRGCTDTQYF
TRBV9 CASSPGIGQGLKKTNEKLFF
TRBV6-6 CASNLGGEAFF
TRBV30 CAWSGTSSNQPQHF
TRBV5-1 CASSLALIAGVYGGELFF
TRBV7-2 CASSARGGYRLNYNEQFF
TRBV10-3 CAITADRQETQYF
TRBV12-5 CASGFLQDAYNSPLHF
TRBV9 CASSVATGQFGNTIYF
TRBV29-1 CSVHRGQRGEAFF
TRBV6-1 CASSEGGFNNEQFF
TRBV5-1 CASSLRASGANVLTF
TRBV7-2 CASSLMMGHPQETQYF
TRBV7-2 CASGPGASYEQYF
TRBV6-1 CASSEVQPQHF
TRBV5-8 CASSSGTPSSYNSPLHF
TRBV28 CASSSGQGLDGYTF
TRBV28 CASSLVDRVSDNEQFF
TRBV28 CASSLGGGSTDTQYF
TRBV5-1 CASSYYRGQGTEAFF
TRBV5-1 CASSSGQGAGSGNTIYF
TRBV19 CASSTQGTEAFF
TRBV7-7 CASSPSDSYEQYF
TRBV5-4 CASSEKGLEGYGYTF
TRBV19 CASQNAGGYGYTF
TRBV5-1 CASSFPDSTDTQYF
TRBV13 CASSGGLTNTPTYNEQFF
TRBV20-1 CSAPLYNEQFF
TRBV6-4 CASSETTTSTDTQYF
TRBV14 CASSQVRGNTGELFF
TRBV2 CASSPHTSGGVSYNEQFF
TRBV5-1 CASSLIENTEAFF
TRBV6-5 CASTDGGNEHF
TRBV29-1 CSVTPNFNYGYTF
TRBV9 CASSVGGSGGDTQYF
TRBV7-9 CASSSQGGGTDTQYF
TRBV19 CASSGIGTEGYYGYTF
TRBV5-1 CASSLSGAPSGANVLTF
TRBV5-1 CASSVQGTDTQYF
TRBV7-9 CASSPRADGTETQYF
TRBV5-4 CASSFSLRPQETQYF
TRBV19 CASSRTGTFEKLFF
TRBV19 CASSTLQGASEKLFF